The clone carrying this T cell receptor (beta chain) appeared a few times. What it recognizes is unknown. This entry belongs to a study of T-cell reconstitution after alpha-beta-depleted transplantation in children. Preparation of the TCRbeta library used unique molecular identifiers. One entry per CDR3 protein results from TCRdb running MiXCR on the PCR reads. Altogether 600,000 to 800,000 distinct CDR3 sequences are present, around 13% being singletons, with the ten largest covering 0.79%. Points from the study as a whole: One year post-transplant, T-cell counts and diversity were largely derived from T cells produced anew.

Losses at the gene ends were 9 bases for V and 3 bases for J; bases not matched to a gene: 2. The CDR3 length is 12 residues. J is TRBJ2-1 and V is TRBV12-3 or TRBV12-4; 7 nucleotides match TRBD2. This specimen consisted of PBMCs, obtained before TCRalphabeta/CD19-depleted stem cell transplant. This TCR was recovered from a girl aged 2-10 years with congenital amegakaryocytic thrombocytopenia, due to receive a stem cell transplant. The CDR3 here is CASGLVYNEQFF. DNA of the CDR3: TGTGCCAGTGGACTAGTCTACAATGAGCAGTTCTTC.